This TCR beta chain comes out of a study of Graves' ophthalmopathy and Graves' hyperthyroidism. In regard to this clonotype: This may be a read error, as it is one base from a much larger clone.

TCR beta CDR3 amplification used RNA transcripts. Second-round multiplex PCR followed a first-round RT-PCR using HTBI primers. TCRdb analysed the multiplex PCR reads with MiXCR anew, one entry per CDR3 protein. The repertoire includes about 590,000 distinct CDR3 sequences, about two fifths of them detected once, and 4% to 5% sits in the top ten. V lost 9 bases and J 3 bases, leaving 18 bases between the germline ends. CDR3 length: 14 residues. In germline, CDR1 is SGHTA, CDR2 FQGNSA. The sample comprised peripheral blood or thyroid tissue (not recorded which). This clonotype was sampled from an adult man with Graves' hyperthyroidism. The rearrangement links TRBV7-2 to TRBJ2-7; the D is unclear. CDR3 in amino acids: CASGMAGESYEQYF. CDR3 nucleotide sequence: TGTGCCAGTGGTATGGCTGGGGAAAGCTACGAGCAGTACTTC.